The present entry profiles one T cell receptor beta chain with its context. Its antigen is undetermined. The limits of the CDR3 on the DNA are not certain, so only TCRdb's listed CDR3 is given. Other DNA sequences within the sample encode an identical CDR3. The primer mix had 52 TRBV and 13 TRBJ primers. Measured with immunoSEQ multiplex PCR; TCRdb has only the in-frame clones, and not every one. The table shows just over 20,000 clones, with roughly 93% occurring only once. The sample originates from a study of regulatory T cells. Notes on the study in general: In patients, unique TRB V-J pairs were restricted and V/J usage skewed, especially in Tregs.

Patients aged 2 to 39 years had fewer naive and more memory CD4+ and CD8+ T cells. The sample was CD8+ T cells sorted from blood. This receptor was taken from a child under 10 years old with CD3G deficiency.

The CDR3 here is CASSKAERPIYSCNYGYTF. The chain links TRBV21-1 to TRBJ1-2. TRBV21-1 represents a pseudogene. With termini counted, the CDR3 has 19 amino acids.